This TCR beta chain was observed in a study of blood T cell repertoires in COVID-19. Study as a whole: PBMCs, B-cell-depleted T cells, or T cells were the source of the cDNA or gDNA that made up the material.

As processed by the authors: Reference gene primers were amplified, and this amplification served to estimate nucleated cell counts. The protocol was immunoSEQ multiplex PCR, while the TCRdb copy is restricted to in-frame clones and leaves out a portion. That table gives V, J and clone size, and the DNA gave D and trimming. The sample has more than 45,000 clones; more than 60% are singletons. The CDR3 has 15 residues. Trimming cost V 7 bases and J 8 bases, with 18 bases left between them. Germline CDR1 and CDR2: MDHEN and SYDVKM. The sample comprised peripheral blood. The sequence was collected from a human donor in a cohort sampled during active COVID-19. J is TRBJ1-6 and V is TRBV28; the D gene is possibly TRBD1 (5 bases). The chain's CDR3 is CASIKLGGWDSPLHF. The CDR3 DNA reads TGTGCCAGCATAAAACTCGGGGGTTGGGATTCACCCCTCCACTTT.